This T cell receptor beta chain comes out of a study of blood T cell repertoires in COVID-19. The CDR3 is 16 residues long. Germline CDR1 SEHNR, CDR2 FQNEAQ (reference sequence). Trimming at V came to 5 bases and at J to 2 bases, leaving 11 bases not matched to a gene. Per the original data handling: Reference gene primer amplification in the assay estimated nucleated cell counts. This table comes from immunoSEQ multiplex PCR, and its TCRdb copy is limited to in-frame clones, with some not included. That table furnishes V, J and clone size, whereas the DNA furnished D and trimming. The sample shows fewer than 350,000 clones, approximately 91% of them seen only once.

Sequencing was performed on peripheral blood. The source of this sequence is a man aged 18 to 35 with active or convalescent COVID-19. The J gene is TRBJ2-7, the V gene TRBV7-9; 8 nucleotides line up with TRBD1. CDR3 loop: CASSAPQGAQTYEQYF. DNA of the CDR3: TGTGCCAGCAGCGCTCCCCAGGGGGCGCAGACCTACGAGCAGTACTTC.